The 18 T cell receptor beta chains listed next were all sequenced from one sample in a study of cytomegalovirus exposure and HLA in healthy donors. The PCR contained 60 Vbeta and 13 Jbeta primers. Sequenced by immunoSEQ multiplex PCR; TCRdb stores in-frame clones only, minus some. Of about 140,000 clones listed, around three quarters are singletons. Sequencing was carried out using PBMCs. The source is a woman younger than 30 in good health and CMV-seropositive.

This clone was seen only once. The chain carries TRBV4-1 and TRBJ2-3, with D possibly matching TRBD2 (6 bases). In germline, CDR1 is MGHRA, CDR2 YSYEKL. V lost 0 bases, J lost 1 base, and 11 bases lay in between. CDR3 length equals 16 residues. The CDR3 sequence is CASSQDDGEGTDTQYF. CDR3 bases: TGCGCCAGCAGCCAAGATGACGGGGAGGGCACAGATACGCAGTATTTT.

This sequence joins TRBV5-4 and TRBJ1-2; 12 bases line up with TRBD1. Germline values: CDR1 SGHNT, CDR2 YYREEE (reference sequence). This CDR3 is built from 17 residues. Germline trimming cut 4 bases from V and 7 bases from J; bases unmatched to any gene: 14. The CDR3 loop is CASSRPQGQGAAGGYTF. For the CDR3, the DNA is TGTGCCAGCAGCCGCCCCCAGGGACAGGGGGCGGCGGGTGGCTACACCTTC.

This clone was seen only once. This sequence joins TRBV6-1 and TRBJ1-2; no clear D gene. The germline V gene encodes CDR1 MNHNS and CDR2 SASEGT. V was cut by 2 bases and J by 8 bases, with 21 bases left in between. The CDR3 spans 16 residues. CDR3 bases: TGTGCCAGCAGTGAATATACGCGACCAGGTATGACCGGCTACACCTTC. Translation gives CASSEYTRPGMTGYTF.

The rearrangement uses TRBV21-1 and TRBJ1-5. TRBV21-1 is reported as a pseudogene. There are 15 residues in the CDR3. CDR3 in amino acids: CASSARRVSNQPQHF. The CDR3 DNA reads TGTGCCAGCAGCGCTAGGCGGGTTAGCAATCAGCCCCAGCATTTT.

This clone occurred once. The chain recombines TRBV6-1 with TRBJ2-1; D remains unclear. Germline-derived CDR1 and CDR2 are MNHNS and SASEGT. The V end was cut by 6 bases, the J end by 2 bases, with 14 bases between. The CDR3 has 15 amino acids. The CDR3 nucleotides read TGTGCCAGCAGCCTACACGAGGTAACCTACAATGAGCAGTTCTTC. Its protein is CASSLHEVTYNEQFF.

This chain links TRBV5-6 with TRBJ1-4; TRBD1 is a possible D gene (5 bases). V lost 1 base and J 7 bases, leaving 5 bases between the germline ends. CDR3 length equals 12 residues. The V gene's germline CDR1 is SGHDT and CDR2 YYEEEE. This chain's CDR3 is CASSLRGEKLFF. CDR3 in DNA: TGTGCCAGCAGCTTGAGGGGTGAAAAACTGTTTTTT.

The genes are TRBV14 and TRBJ2-3; 10 nucleotides agree with TRBD2. The V and J ends lost 4 bases and 0 bases, in that order; junction bases with no gene match: 1. CDR1 and CDR2 from the germline V gene are SGHDN and FVKESK. This CDR3 region has 15 residues. As DNA, the CDR3 is TGTGCCAGCAGCCTACTAGCGGGGAGCACAGATACGCAGTATTTT. It translates to CASSLLAGSTDTQYF.

The chain recombines TRBV30 with TRBJ2-7; 8 bases are a match to TRBD1. V gave up 8 bases and J gave up 0 bases; unmatched junction bases: 15. Germline assignment: CDR1 GTSNPN and CDR2 SVGIG (reference sequence). The CDR3 is 16 amino acids. CDR3 in DNA: TGTGCCACACACCCCCGGACAGGGAGTAGCTCCTACGAGCAGTACTTC. Its protein is CATHPRTGSSSYEQYF.

The chain is built from TRBV5-1 and TRBJ1-1; no firm D call. Germline-derived CDR1 and CDR2 are SGHRS and YFSETQ. The V end lost 4 bases, the J end lost 2 bases, and 9 bases lay between the germline ends. This CDR3 is 13 amino acids long. The CDR3 is CASSGLPNTEAFF. CDR3 coding DNA: TGCGCCAGCAGCGGACTCCCAAACACTGAAGCTTTCTTT.

V usage is TRBV30 and J usage is TRBJ2-2; D is ambiguous. The V gene's germline CDR1 is GTSNPN and CDR2 SVGIG (reference sequence). This CDR3 contains 13 residues. CDR3 loop: CAGTPPNTGELFF. The CDR3 DNA reads TGTGCGGGCACACCTCCGAACACCGGGGAGCTGTTTTTT.

V and J are TRBV28 and TRBJ2-3, with 9 bases that match TRBD2. The CDR3 has 15 residues. Germline CDR1 and CDR2: MDHEN and SYDVKM. The trim removed 4 bases at V and 5 bases at J, leaving 7 bases unmatched. CDR3 nucleotide sequence: TGTGCCAGCAGTTCACCGGCTAGCGGGGTAGATACGCAGTATTTT. This gives the protein CASSSPASGVDTQYF.

V usage is TRBV2 and J usage is TRBJ2-6, with 7 bases aligning to TRBD1. This CDR3 is built from 14 residues. Germline values: CDR1 SNHLY, CDR2 FYNNEI. After removal of 7 bases from V and 2 bases from J, the junction contained 2 bases not matched to a gene. The DNA for the CDR3 is TGTGCCAGCAAGCAGGGGGCTGGGGCCAACGTCCTGACTTTC. Translated: CASKQGAGANVLTF.

The gene calls are TRBV2 and TRBJ1-2; 7 positions agree with TRBD1. CDR1 and CDR2 (germline): SNHLY, FYNNEI. Losses at the gene ends were 5 bases for V and 4 bases for J; bases not matched to a gene: 4. The CDR3 loop spans 13 amino acids. CDR3 nucleotides: TGTGCCAGCAGTTCGACAGGGACCTATGGCTACACCTTC. Its translation: CASSSTGTYGYTF.

The V call is TRBV5-6, the J call TRBJ1-5; D is undetermined. Germline loops: CDR1 SGHDT, CDR2 YYEEEE. This CDR3 spans 16 amino acids. V dropped 3 bases and J dropped 3 bases, with 16 bases sitting between them. Here the CDR3 DNA reads TGTGCCAGCAGCTCCACGACGGCGACTTACAATCAGCCCCAGCATTTT. Its protein is CASSSTTATYNQPQHF.

The chain employs TRBV4-3 and TRBJ2-2; weak D call: TRBD2 (5 bases). The CDR3 sequence is 17 residues long. Germline V gene sequence: CDR1 LGHNA, CDR2 YSLEER. V lost 0 bases to trimming and J lost 6 bases, with 17 bases between them. CDR3 sequence: CASSQETGLGAAGELFF. The CDR3 coding sequence is TGCGCCAGCAGCCAAGAGACGGGATTGGGAGCGGCCGGGGAGCTGTTTTTT.

With respect to this clone: One junction end disagrees with the germline gene, perhaps due to a read error. V usage is TRBV30 and J usage is TRBJ2-4, with 11 bases aligning to TRBD2. The CDR3 has 13 amino acids. Germline loops: CDR1 GTSNPN, CDR2 SVGIG (reference sequence). The CDR3 nucleotides read TGTGCCTCAACCCGGGCGACTAGCGGGGTCCCGGACTTC. Amino acid sequence: CASTRATSGVPDF. The variable domain in full, with the rest retrieved from reference TRBV30 and TRBJ2-4, is SQTIHQWPATLVQPVGSPLSLECTVEGTSNPNLYWYRQAAGRGLQLLFYSVGIGQISSEVPQNLSASRPQDRQFILSSKKLLLSDSGFYLCASTRATSGVPDFGAGTRLSVL.

The chain has TRBV6-4 and TRBJ1-6; D gene uncertain. Trimming removed 0 bases at V and 9 bases at J, with 15 bases between. Germline V lookup: CDR1 MRHNA, CDR2 SNTAGT. CDR3 length equals 16 residues. The CDR3 sequence is CASSDSEDPTGSPLHF. CDR3 bases: TGTGCCAGCAGTGACTCAGAAGACCCTACGGGTTCACCCCTCCACTTT.

The chain has TRBV7-2 and TRBJ2-5, with D possibly matching TRBD2 (5 bases). The CDR3 is 14 residues long. Germline CDR1 is SGHTA and CDR2 is FQGNSA. Between the trimmed V and J ends, which lost 5 bases and 1 base, there was a span of 11 bases. DNA for the CDR3: TGTGCCAGCAGCAGCACGGGGTTCCAAGAGACCCAGTACTTC. This translates into CASSSTGFQETQYF.